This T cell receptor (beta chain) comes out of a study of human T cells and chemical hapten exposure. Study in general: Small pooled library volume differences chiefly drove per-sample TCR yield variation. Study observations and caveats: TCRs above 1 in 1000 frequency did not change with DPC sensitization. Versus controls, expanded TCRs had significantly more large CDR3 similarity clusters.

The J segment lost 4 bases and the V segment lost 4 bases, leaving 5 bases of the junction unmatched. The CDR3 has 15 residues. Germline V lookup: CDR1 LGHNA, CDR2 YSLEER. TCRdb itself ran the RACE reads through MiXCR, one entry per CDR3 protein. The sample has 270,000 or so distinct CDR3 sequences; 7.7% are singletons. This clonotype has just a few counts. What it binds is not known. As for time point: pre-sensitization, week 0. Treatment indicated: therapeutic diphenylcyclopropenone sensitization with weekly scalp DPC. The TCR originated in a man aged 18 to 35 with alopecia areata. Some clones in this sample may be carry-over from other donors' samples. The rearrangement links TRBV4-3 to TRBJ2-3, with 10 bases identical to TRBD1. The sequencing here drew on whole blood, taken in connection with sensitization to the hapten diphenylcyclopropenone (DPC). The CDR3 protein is CASSLGQGEADTQYF. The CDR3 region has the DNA TGCGCCAGCAGCCTAGGACAGGGGGAAGCAGATACGCAGTATTTT.